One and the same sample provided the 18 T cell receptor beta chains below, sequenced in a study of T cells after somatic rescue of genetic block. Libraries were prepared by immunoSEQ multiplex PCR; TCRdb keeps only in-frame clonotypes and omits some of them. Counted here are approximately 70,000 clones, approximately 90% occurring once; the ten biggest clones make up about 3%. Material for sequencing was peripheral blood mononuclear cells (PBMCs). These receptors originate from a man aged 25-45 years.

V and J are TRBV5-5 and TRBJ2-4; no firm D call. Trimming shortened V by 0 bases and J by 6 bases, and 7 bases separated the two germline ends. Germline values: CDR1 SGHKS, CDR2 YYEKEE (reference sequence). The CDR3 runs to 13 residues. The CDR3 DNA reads TGTGCCAGCAGCTTGGTCAACCTAAACATTCAGTACTTC. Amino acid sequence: CASSLVNLNIQYF.

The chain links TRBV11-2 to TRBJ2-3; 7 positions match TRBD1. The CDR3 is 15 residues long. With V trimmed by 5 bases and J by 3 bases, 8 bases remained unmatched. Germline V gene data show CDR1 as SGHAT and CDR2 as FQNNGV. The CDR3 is CASSISTGLTDTQYF. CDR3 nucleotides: TGTGCCAGCAGCATTTCGACAGGGTTGACAGATACGCAGTATTTT.

CDR3 in DNA: TGTGCCAGCAGCGTGACTGGCACAGATACGCAGTATTTT. Protein: CASSVTGTDTQYF. J is TRBJ2-3 and V is TRBV7-2; D not certain. Germline assignment: CDR1 SGHTA and CDR2 FQGNSA. Deletions cut 5 bases from V and 1 base from J, with 7 bases between. This CDR3 contains 13 residues.

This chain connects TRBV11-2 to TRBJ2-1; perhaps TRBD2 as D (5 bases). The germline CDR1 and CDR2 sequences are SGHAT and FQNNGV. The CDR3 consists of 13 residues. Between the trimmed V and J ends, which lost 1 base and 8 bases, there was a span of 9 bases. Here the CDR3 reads CASSLGGLDEQFF. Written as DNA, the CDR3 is TGTGCCAGCAGCTTAGGCGGGTTGGATGAGCAGTTCTTC. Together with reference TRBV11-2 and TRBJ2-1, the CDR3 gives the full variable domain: EAGVAQSPRYKIIEKRQSVAFWCNPISGHATLYWYQQILGQGPKLLIQFQNNGVVDDSQLPKDRFSAERLKGVDSTLKIQPAKLEDSAVYLCASSLGGLDEQFFGPGTRLTVL.

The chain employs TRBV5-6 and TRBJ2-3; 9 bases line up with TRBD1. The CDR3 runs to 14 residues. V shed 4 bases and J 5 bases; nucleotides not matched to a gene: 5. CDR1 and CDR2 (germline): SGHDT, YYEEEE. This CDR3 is CASSRDRVVDTQYF. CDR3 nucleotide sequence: TGTGCCAGCAGCCGGGACAGGGTCGTAGATACGCAGTATTTT.

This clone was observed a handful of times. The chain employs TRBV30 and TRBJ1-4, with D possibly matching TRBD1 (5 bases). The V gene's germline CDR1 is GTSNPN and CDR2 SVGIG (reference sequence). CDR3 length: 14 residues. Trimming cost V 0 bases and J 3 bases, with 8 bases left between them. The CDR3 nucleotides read TGTGCCTGGAGTGTACTGGGGGCTAATGAAAAACTGTTTTTT. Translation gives CAWSVLGANEKLFF. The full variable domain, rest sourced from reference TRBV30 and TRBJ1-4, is SQTIHQWPATLVQPVGSPLSLECTVEGTSNPNLYWYRQAAGRGLQLLFYSVGIGQISSEVPQNLSASRPQDRQFILSSKKLLLSDSGFYLCAWSVLGANEKLFFGSGTQLSVL.

The CDR3 is CASSPGSGDGSYEQYF. The CDR3 DNA follows: TGCGCCAGCAGCCCCGGTTCGGGGGACGGATCCTACGAGCAGTACTTC. The chain uses TRBV5-1 and TRBJ2-7; D is possibly TRBD2 (6 bases). The ends were cut back, 4 bases at V and 1 base at J, with 18 bases in the middle. The CDR3 loop spans 16 amino acids. CDR1 SGHRS and CDR2 YFSETQ come from the germline V gene.

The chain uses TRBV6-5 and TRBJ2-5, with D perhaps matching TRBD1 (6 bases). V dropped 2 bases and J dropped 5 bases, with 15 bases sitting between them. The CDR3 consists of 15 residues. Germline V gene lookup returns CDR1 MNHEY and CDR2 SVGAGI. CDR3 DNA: TGTGCCAGCAGTTACGAGCCAGGGGCGAGGGAGACCCAGTACTTC. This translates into CASSYEPGARETQYF.

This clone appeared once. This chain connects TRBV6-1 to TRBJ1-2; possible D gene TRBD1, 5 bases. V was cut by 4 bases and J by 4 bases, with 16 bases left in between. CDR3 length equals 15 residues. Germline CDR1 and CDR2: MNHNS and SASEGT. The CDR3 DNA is TGTGCCAGCAGTGGGAGGAACGGGGCGGGCTATGGCTACACCTTC. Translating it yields CASSGRNGAGYGYTF.

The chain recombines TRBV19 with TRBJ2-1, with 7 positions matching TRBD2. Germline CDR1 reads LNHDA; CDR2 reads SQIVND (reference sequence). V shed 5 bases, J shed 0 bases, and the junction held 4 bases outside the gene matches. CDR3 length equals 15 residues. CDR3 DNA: TGTGCCAGTAGTCCAGCGGGGTCCTCCTACAATGAGCAGTTCTTC. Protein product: CASSPAGSSYNEQFF.

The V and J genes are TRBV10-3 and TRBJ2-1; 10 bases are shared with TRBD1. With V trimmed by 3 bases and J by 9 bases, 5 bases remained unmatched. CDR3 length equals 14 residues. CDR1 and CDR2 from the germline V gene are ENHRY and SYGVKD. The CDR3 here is CAISESTGGFEQFF. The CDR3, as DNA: TGTGCCATCAGTGAATCGACAGGGGGCTTTGAGCAGTTCTTC.

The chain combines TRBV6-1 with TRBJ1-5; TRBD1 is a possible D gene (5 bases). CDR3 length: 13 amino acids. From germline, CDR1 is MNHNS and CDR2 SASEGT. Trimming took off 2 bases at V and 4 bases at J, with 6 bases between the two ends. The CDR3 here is CASSERGNQPQHF. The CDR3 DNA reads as TGTGCCAGCAGTGAACGGGGGAATCAGCCCCAGCATTTT.

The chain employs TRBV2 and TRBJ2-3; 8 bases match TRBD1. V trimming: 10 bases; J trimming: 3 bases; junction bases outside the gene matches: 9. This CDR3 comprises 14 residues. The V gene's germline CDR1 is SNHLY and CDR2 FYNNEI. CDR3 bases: TGTGCCATCACCGACAGGGGAGATACAGATACGCAGTATTTT. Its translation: CAITDRGDTDTQYF.

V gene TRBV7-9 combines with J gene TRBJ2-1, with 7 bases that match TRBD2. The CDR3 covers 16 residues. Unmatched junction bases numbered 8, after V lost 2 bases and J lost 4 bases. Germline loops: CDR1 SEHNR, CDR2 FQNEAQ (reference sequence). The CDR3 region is CASSLRGSSGYNEQFF. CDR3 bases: TGTGCCAGCAGCTTACGAGGGTCTAGCGGTTACAATGAGCAGTTCTTC.

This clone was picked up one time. The CDR3 sequence is CASSCARGHEQFF. CDR3 sequence (DNA): TGTGCCAGCAGCTGTGCGAGGGGCCATGAGCAGTTCTTC. The chain employs TRBV21-1 and TRBJ2-1. TRBV21-1 has pseudogene status. The CDR3 loop spans 13 amino acids.

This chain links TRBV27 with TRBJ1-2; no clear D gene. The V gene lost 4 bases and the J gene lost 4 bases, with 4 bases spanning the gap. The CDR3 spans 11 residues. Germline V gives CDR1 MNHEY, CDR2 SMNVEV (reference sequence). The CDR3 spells CASSSGYGYTF. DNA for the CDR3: TGTGCCAGCAGTTCAGGCTATGGCTACACCTTC.

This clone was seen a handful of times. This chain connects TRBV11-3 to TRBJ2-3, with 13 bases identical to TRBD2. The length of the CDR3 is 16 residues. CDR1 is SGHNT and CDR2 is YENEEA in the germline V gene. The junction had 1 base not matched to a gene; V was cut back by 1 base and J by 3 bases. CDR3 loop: CASSLGTSGRTDTQYF. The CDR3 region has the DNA TGTGCCAGCAGCTTAGGGACTAGCGGGAGAACAGATACGCAGTATTTT.

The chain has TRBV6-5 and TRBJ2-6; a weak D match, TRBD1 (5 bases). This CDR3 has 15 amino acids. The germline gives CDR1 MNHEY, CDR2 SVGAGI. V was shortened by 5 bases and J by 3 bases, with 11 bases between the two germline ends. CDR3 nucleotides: TGTGCCAGCAGTAATGGACATTTTGGGGCCAACGTCCTGACTTTC. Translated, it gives CASSNGHFGANVLTF.